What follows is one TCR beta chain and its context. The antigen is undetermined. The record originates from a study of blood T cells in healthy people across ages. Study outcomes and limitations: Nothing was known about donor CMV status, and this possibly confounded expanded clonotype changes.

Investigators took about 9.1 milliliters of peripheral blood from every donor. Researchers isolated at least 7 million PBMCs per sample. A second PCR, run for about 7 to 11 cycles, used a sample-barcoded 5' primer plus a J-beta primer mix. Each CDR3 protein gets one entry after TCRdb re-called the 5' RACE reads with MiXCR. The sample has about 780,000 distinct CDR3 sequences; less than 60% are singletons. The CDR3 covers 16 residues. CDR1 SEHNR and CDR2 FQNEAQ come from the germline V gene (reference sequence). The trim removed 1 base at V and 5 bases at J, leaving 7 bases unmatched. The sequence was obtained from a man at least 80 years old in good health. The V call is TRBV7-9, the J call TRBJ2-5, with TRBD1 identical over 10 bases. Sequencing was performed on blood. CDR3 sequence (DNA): TGTGCCAGCAGCTTAGGGGGAGACAGGGGGCATGAGACCCAGTACTTC. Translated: CASSLGGDRGHETQYF.